This is a list of T cell receptor beta chains from one sample in a study of T cells after yellow fever vaccination. TCRdb called the 5' RACE reads again in MiXCR, with one record for every CDR3 protein. The table includes about 400,000 distinct CDR3 sequences, around 6.5% detected once. The sample was PBMCs, taken 5 days after the yellow fever booster vaccination. The receptors were sampled from a man under 40 who received the YFV17D yellow fever vaccine. Both conserved end residues are trimmed from each CDR3. Size is omitted from some rows. Given values are once, few, many or a class for expanded clones.

CDR3aa: ASSYSAGRTYEQY
abundance: many
v_gene: TRBV6-5

CDR3aa: ASSLGTGPEQY
abundance: few
v_gene: TRBV7-2

CDR3aa: SAPPGQGFGYT
abundance: NA
v_gene: TRBV20-1

CDR3aa: SATGLTGELF
abundance: few
v_gene: TRBV20-1

CDR3aa: ASSHFRGETQY
abundance: NA
v_gene: TRBV14

CDR3aa: ASRRGIPGQPQH
abundance: many
v_gene: TRBV6-2/TRBV6-3

CDR3aa: ASSSSSLYEQY
abundance: many
v_gene: TRBV7-2

CDR3aa: ASSLRGLAGGGFYEQY
abundance: NA
v_gene: TRBV27

CDR3aa: ATSDSSLAGGLYNEQF
abundance: many
v_gene: TRBV24-1

CDR3aa: ASSFPAGSSYNEQF
abundance: NA
v_gene: TRBV7-9

CDR3aa: ASRIRDRSNTGELF
abundance: NA
v_gene: TRBV19

CDR3aa: SARGQSGANVLT
abundance: few
v_gene: TRBV20-1

CDR3aa: SARDRVSGDLAKNIQY
abundance: few
v_gene: TRBV20-1

CDR3aa: ASSESSGAKNIQY
abundance: many
v_gene: TRBV2

CDR3aa: ASSRGLAVYNEQF
abundance: NA
v_gene: TRBV6-1